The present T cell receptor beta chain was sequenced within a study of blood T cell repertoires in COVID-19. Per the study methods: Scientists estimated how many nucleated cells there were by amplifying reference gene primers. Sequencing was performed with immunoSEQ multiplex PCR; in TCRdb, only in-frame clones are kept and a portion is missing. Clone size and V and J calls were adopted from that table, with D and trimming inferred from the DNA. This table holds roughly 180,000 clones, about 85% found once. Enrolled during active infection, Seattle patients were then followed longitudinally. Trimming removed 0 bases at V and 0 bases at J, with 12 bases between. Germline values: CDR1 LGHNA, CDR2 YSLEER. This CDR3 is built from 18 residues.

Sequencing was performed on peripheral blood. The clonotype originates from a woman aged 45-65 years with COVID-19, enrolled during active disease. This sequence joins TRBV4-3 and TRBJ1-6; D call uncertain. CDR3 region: CASSQEPRSSSYNSPLHF. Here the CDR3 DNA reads TGCGCCAGCAGCCAAGAGCCCAGGTCAAGCTCCTATAATTCACCCCTCCACTTT.